The 23 T cell receptor beta chains below were found in one sample sequenced in a study of T cell repertoires in aging, cancer and after chemotherapy. Amplification of TCR beta used genomic DNA extracted from peripheral blood. A mixed TRB-A/B primer pool amplified rearranged TRB by multiplex touch-down PCR. MiXCR, run by TCRdb on the multiplex PCR reads, gives a single entry per CDR3 protein. The profile shows 8,500 to 13,000 distinct CDR3 sequences, about 32% of them singletons. Specimen: blood. The receptors were sampled from a human donor in good health.

This clonotype was counted only a few times. The chain couples TRBV15 to TRBJ1-4; D is uncertain. CDR3 length equals 13 residues. CDR1 is LNHNV, CDR2 YYDKDF, per germline (reference sequence). Trimming pared 3 bases from V and 7 bases from J, leaving 9 bases between. The CDR3 DNA reads TGTGCCACCAGCAGTTTCACCAGTGAAAAACTGTTTTTT. Amino acids: CATSSFTSEKLFF.

The chain couples TRBV15 to TRBJ1-1; no firm D call. Per germline, CDR1 LNHNV and CDR2 YYDKDF (reference sequence). The V gene lost 5 bases and the J gene lost 5 bases, with 9 bases spanning the gap. The CDR3 is 12 residues long. CDR3 nucleotide sequence: TGTGCCACCAGCGAGGGAAGGACTGAAGCTTTCTTT. As protein: CATSEGRTEAFF.

In its sample, this clonotype was seen a few times. The J gene is TRBJ2-1, the V gene TRBV11-3; D ambiguous. V lost 6 bases and J lost 8, with 11 bases in between. The CDR3 is 12 amino acids. CDR1 is SGHNT and CDR2 is YENEEA in the germline V gene. CDR3: CASSPIGDEQFF. The CDR3 DNA sequence: TGTGCCAGCAGTCCTATAGGCGATGAGCAGTTCTTC.

The rearrangement joins TRBV27 to TRBJ2-5; 9 bases agree with TRBD1. Unmatched junction bases numbered 12, after V lost 5 bases and J lost 5 bases. The CDR3 covers 16 residues. Per the germline V gene, CDR1 is MNHEY and CDR2 is SMNVEV (reference sequence). CDR3 nucleotides: TGTGCCAGCAGTCCGCCCCGGGACAGGGACTCGGAGACCCAGTACTTC. Residues: CASSPPRDRDSETQYF.

The V and J genes are TRBV5-6 and TRBJ2-1; 8 bases are shared with TRBD2. The CDR3 sequence is 13 residues long. Germline CDR1 is SGHDT and CDR2 is YYEEEE. J was trimmed by 7 bases and V by 3 bases; bases with no gene match: 3. The CDR3 loop reads CASSWTSRNEQFF. The CDR3 bases are TGTGCCAGCAGCTGGACTAGCCGGAATGAGCAGTTCTTC.

This clonotype is medium-sized (0.01 to 0.1%). The V and J genes are TRBV30 and TRBJ2-3, with 7 bases identical to TRBD2. CDR3 length: 15 amino acids. Germline assignment: CDR1 GTSNPN and CDR2 SVGIG (reference sequence). V dropped 4 bases and J dropped 1; count of bases not matched to a gene: 8. The CDR3 DNA follows: TGTGCCTGGATGGGGTGGGGGGGTCGCACAGATACGCAGTATTTT. It yields the protein CAWMGWGGRTDTQYF.

The chain joins TRBV6-5 to TRBJ2-1, with 10 positions matching TRBD2. Unmatched junction bases numbered 6, after V lost 0 bases and J lost 4 bases. The CDR3 sequence is 17 residues long. The germline CDR1 and CDR2 sequences are MNHEY and SVGAGI. CDR3 in amino acids: CASSYSPTSGLYNEQFF. The CDR3 coding sequence is TGTGCCAGCAGTTACTCGCCGACTAGCGGGCTATACAATGAGCAGTTCTTC.

The chain uses TRBV6-1 and TRBJ2-3; D may be TRBD2 (5 bases). The V end lost 4 bases, the J end lost 7 bases, and 33 bases lay between the germline ends. This CDR3 spans 20 amino acids. Germline V gene sequence: CDR1 MNHNS, CDR2 SASEGT. CDR3 in DNA: TGTGCCAGCAGTGCCCCCCCCCTTCAAACTAGTTTTCAGTCCCCAAATACGCAGTATTTT. Amino acids: CASSAPPLQTSFQSPNTQYF.

In its sample, this clonotype was seen a few times. The V gene is TRBV6-5, the J gene TRBJ2-1, with 8 bases matching TRBD2. V lost 5 bases and J lost 2; bases outside the gene matches: 5. In germline, CDR1 is MNHEY, CDR2 SVGAGI. The CDR3 is made up of 15 amino acids. The CDR3 spells CASSLAGLAYNEQFF. The CDR3 DNA follows: TGTGCCAGCAGTCTGGCGGGACTAGCCTACAATGAGCAGTTCTTC.

This clonotype came up a few times. This chain uses TRBV6-5 with TRBJ2-1, with no clear D. Germline V CDR1 and CDR2: MNHEY, SVGAGI. Trimming took 0 bases from V and 7 from J, leaving 19 bases between them. CDR3 length equals 17 residues. The CDR3 DNA sequence: TGTGCCAGCAGTTACTCGACGGGCGGTCCCTTGGGTAATGAGCAGTTCTTC. Its translation: CASSYSTGGPLGNEQFF.

By frequency in the sample, this clonotype is medium-sized. The genes are TRBV29-1 and TRBJ1-2; maybe TRBD1 (6 bases). This CDR3 comprises 13 residues. Germline CDR1 reads SQVTM; CDR2 reads ANQGSEA. V lost 3 bases and J 4 bases, leaving 12 bases between the germline ends. CDR3 nucleotides: TGCAGCGTTGAGGCAGGGGAGAGCTATGGCTACACCTTC. The encoded protein is CSVEAGESYGYTF.

This clonotype is termed medium-sized (0.01 to 0.1%). The rearrangement joins TRBV11-3 to TRBJ1-1; 10 nucleotides match TRBD1. This CDR3 comprises 15 residues. Trimming cost V 5 bases and J 5 bases; bases outside gene matches: 8. Germline-derived CDR1 and CDR2 are SGHNT and YENEEA. This CDR3 reads CASSGGQGLRTEAFF. CDR3 sequence (DNA): TGTGCCAGCAGCGGGGGACAGGGGTTAAGGACTGAAGCTTTCTTT.

J is TRBJ1-5 and V is TRBV6-1; the D is unclear. V dropped 0 bases and J dropped 5 bases, with 11 bases sitting between them. This CDR3 comprises 15 residues. Per germline, CDR1 MNHNS and CDR2 SASEGT. CDR3 nucleotides: TGTGCCAGCAGTGAAGCGTCAGGTACGCATCAGCCCCAGCATTTT. Amino acids: CASSEASGTHQPQHF.

The chain recombines TRBV18 with TRBJ2-2, with TRBD2 identical over 9 bases. The V segment lost 3 bases and the J segment 5 bases; nucleotides outside the gene matches: 22. This CDR3 region has 21 residues. Germline V gene lookup returns CDR1 KGHSH and CDR2 LQKENI. The CDR3 is CASSPRIRLAEGGPRTGELFF. CDR3 sequence (DNA): TGTGCCAGCTCACCGCGGATAAGACTAGCGGAGGGGGGGCCGAGGACCGGGGAGCTGTTTTTT.

The CDR3 reads CASSLTQASGNEQFF. The DNA for the CDR3 is TGTGCCAGCAGCTTAACGCAGGCTAGCGGCAATGAGCAGTTCTTC. J is TRBJ2-1 and V is TRBV11-3, with 7 bases fitting TRBD2. The V gene end was trimmed by 2 bases and the J gene end by 6 bases; junction bases not matched to a gene: 7. The CDR3 totals 15 residues. Germline CDR1 and CDR2: SGHNT and YENEEA.

This chain uses TRBV20-1 with TRBJ2-1; no firm D call. The CDR3 is 13 residues long. V was pared by 6 bases and J by 7 bases, with 16 bases between. The germline gives CDR1 DFQATT, CDR2 SNEGSKA (reference sequence). The CDR3 coding sequence is TGCAGTGCCCTCCTGACCTTGACTAATGAGCAGTTCTTC. It encodes CSALLTLTNEQFF.

The chain joins TRBV6-2 or TRBV6-3 to TRBJ1-5; D might be TRBD1 (6 bases). V was cut by 10 bases and J by 3 bases, with 16 bases left in between. The CDR3 totals 14 residues. Per the germline V gene, CDR1 is MNHEY and CDR2 is SVGEGT. The DNA of the CDR3 is TGTGCCACAATCGCGGACAGTTACAATCAGCCCCAGCATTTT. Encoded protein: CATIADSYNQPQHF.

The rearrangement uses TRBV20-1 and TRBJ2-3, with D unresolved. Looked up from germline, CDR1 is DFQATT and CDR2 is SNEGSKA (reference sequence). V lost 2 bases to trimming and J lost 2 bases, with 8 bases between them. The CDR3 has 13 amino acids. The CDR3 sequence is CSARKSNTDTQYF. Written as DNA, the CDR3 is TGCAGTGCTAGAAAGTCTAACACAGATACGCAGTATTTT.

About this clonotype: Compared with germline, one end of the junction differs, possibly owing to a read error. The chain links TRBV6-4 to TRBJ2-1; 14 nucleotides align to TRBD2. The germline V gene has CDR1 MRHNA and CDR2 SNTAGT. This CDR3 is built from 16 residues. In DNA, the CDR3 is TGTGCCAGCAGTTACTCGACTAGCGGGAGGGCCGATGAGCAGTTCTTC. It translates to CASSYSTSGRADEQFF.

This clonotype was recorded once. The chain links TRBV12-3 or TRBV12-4 to TRBJ2-7, with a weak D call TRBD2 (6 bases). Trimming stripped 1 base from V and 5 bases from J, with 12 bases between. The CDR3 is made up of 14 amino acids. This CDR3 is CASSLGAGSNEQYF. CDR3 DNA sequence: TGTGCCAGCAGTTTAGGGGCGGGGTCGAACGAGCAGTACTTC.

Concerning this clonotype itself: A much bigger clone sits one base away, suggesting this may be a read error. The gene calls are TRBV11-3 and TRBJ2-1; no reliable D call. The CDR3 spans 16 residues. The V gene's germline CDR1 is SGHNT and CDR2 YENEEA. CDR3 amino acids: CARSSEPGLSYNEQFF. The CDR3 nucleotides are TGTGCCAGAAGCTCAGAACCGGGCCTCTCCTACAATGAGCAGTTCTTC.

This sequence joins TRBV12-3 or TRBV12-4 and TRBJ2-2; TRBD1 agrees at 7 bases. The V and J ends lost 4 bases and 1 base, in that order; junction bases with no gene match: 9. The CDR3 is 17 amino acids. The CDR3: CASSSGQLTMNTGELFF. The CDR3 DNA is TGTGCCAGCAGTTCGGGACAGCTTACTATGAACACCGGGGAGCTGTTTTTT.

This clonotype was counted a few times. The CDR3 loop reads CASSPSGRQGYGYTF. The CDR3, as DNA: TGTGCCAGCAGCCCATCAGGGAGGCAGGGCTATGGCTACACCTTC. The chain has TRBV12-3 or TRBV12-4 and TRBJ1-2; possibly TRBD1 for D (5 bases). CDR3 length: 15 residues. The ends were cut back, 6 bases at V and 4 bases at J, with 18 bases in the middle.